This TCR beta chain was observed in a study of T cells after yellow fever vaccination. Trimming removed 4 bases from V and 4 bases from J; junction bases left unmatched: 5. The CDR3 has 15 residues. This clonotype was counted a few times. Using its own MiXCR run on the 5' RACE reads, TCRdb lists one record per CDR3 protein. There are a few hundred thousand distinct CDR3 sequences in the sample; around 4.9% occur only once, and about 3.5% lies in the top ten. V gene TRBV12-3 or TRBV12-4 combines with J gene TRBJ2-3, with TRBD2 matching 10 bases. The sequences come from CD4+ T cells sorted from PBMCs, collected on the day of the yellow fever booster vaccination. This receptor was obtained from a young man who received the YFV17D yellow fever vaccine. The DNA of the CDR3 is TGTGCCAGCAGTTATCCTAGCGGGGGTGCAGATACGCAGTATTTT. It codes for CASSYPSGGADTQYF.